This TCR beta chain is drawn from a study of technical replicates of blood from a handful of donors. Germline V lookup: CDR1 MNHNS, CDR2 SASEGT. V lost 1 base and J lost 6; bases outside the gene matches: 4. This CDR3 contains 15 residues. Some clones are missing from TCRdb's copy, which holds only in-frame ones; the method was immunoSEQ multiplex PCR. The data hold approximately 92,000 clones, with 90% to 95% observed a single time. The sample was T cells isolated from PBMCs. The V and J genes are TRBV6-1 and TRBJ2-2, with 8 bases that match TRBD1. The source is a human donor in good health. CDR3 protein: CASSEDPGQAGELFF. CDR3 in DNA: TGTGCCAGCAGTGAAGACCCGGGACAGGCCGGGGAGCTGTTTTTT.